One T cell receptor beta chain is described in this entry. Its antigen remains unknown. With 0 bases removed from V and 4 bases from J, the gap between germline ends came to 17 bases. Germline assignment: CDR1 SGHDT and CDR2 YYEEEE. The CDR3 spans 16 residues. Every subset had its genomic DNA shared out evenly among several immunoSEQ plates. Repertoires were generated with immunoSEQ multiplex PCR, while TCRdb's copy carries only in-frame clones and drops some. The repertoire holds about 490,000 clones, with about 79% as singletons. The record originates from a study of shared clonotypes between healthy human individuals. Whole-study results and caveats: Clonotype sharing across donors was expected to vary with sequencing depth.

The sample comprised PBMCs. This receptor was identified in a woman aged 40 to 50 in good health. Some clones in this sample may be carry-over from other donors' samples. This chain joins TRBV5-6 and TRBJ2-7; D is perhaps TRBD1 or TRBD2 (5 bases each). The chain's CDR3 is CASSLVWAGSLYEQYF. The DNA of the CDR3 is TGTGCCAGCAGCTTGGTGTGGGCAGGGAGTCTATACGAGCAGTACTTC.